The T cell receptor beta chain described here comes from a study of cytomegalovirus exposure and HLA in healthy donors. Study details: Genetic ancestry analysis placed 81% of the 300 to 400 donors that were genotyped in the Caucasian-associated cluster.

PCR amplification relied on 60 Vbeta primers (plus 13 Jbeta primers). Repertoires were generated with immunoSEQ multiplex PCR, while TCRdb's copy carries only in-frame clones and drops some. The table includes some 140,000 clones, more than 60% detected once. The CDR3 is 12 residues long. Germline CDR1 reads SGHRS; CDR2 reads YFSETQ. V lost 4 bases and J lost 7; bases outside the gene matches: 4. This chain uses TRBV5-1 with TRBJ2-7; TRBD1 aligns across 8 bases. Sequenced input: PBMCs. The sequence was collected from a woman aged 40 to 50 in good health and CMV-seronegative. This chain's CDR3 is CASSGHRGEQYF. The CDR3 coding sequence is TGCGCCAGCAGCGGCCACAGGGGGGAGCAGTACTTC.